The 14 T cell receptor beta chains given below trace back to one sample, sequenced in a study of T cells in Graves' hyperthyroidism and ophthalmopathy. What was amplified from RNA transcripts were TCR beta CDR3 regions. The HTBI primer set was used in a first-round RT-PCR of the TCR CDR3. TCRdb independently ran MiXCR on the multiplex PCR reads; one entry per CDR3 protein. The sample includes roughly 330,000 distinct CDR3 sequences, roughly 15% of them seen just once. Material for sequencing was blood. Every receptor here comes from a man younger than 45 with Graves' hyperthyroidism.

This clonotype came up many times. The gene calls are TRBV3-1 and TRBJ1-5; no definite D call. Per the germline V gene, CDR1 is LGHDT and CDR2 is YNNKEL (reference sequence). The CDR3 loop spans 14 amino acids. V lost 0 bases and J 6 bases, leaving 9 bases between the germline ends. CDR3 sequence: CASSQDLGGQPQHF. In DNA form, the CDR3 reads TGTGCCAGCAGCCAAGATCTCGGAGGTCAGCCCCAGCATTTT. Variable domain in full (rest from reference TRBV3-1 and TRBJ1-5): DTAVSQTPKYLVTQMGNDKSIKCEQNLGHDTMYWYKQDSKKFLKIMFSYNNKELIINETVPNRFSPKSPDKAHLNLHINSLELGDSAVYFCASSQDLGGQPQHFGDGTRLSIL.

This rearrangement joins TRBV6-5 to TRBJ2-1; perhaps TRBD1 as D (6 bases). V lost 2 bases, J lost 10 bases, and 15 bases lay in between. Germline lookup yields CDR1 MNHEY and CDR2 SVGAGI. The CDR3 runs 14 residues. CDR3 DNA sequence: TGTGCCAGCAGTTACGGGGGCCCCTCCGCGGAGCAGTTCTTC. Translating gives CASSYGGPSAEQFF.

The rearrangement links TRBV7-9 to TRBJ1-4, with D tentatively TRBD1 (5 bases). The germline V and J ends were trimmed by 2 bases and 5 bases, with 18 bases remaining between them. The V gene's germline CDR1 is SEHNR and CDR2 FQNEAQ (reference sequence). This CDR3 spans 17 amino acids. The CDR3 sequence: CASSLNSAGRPNEKLFF. CDR3 DNA: TGTGCCAGCAGCTTAAATTCCGCGGGGCGCCCGAATGAAAAACTGTTTTTT.

This chain links TRBV27 with TRBJ2-7; 7 nucleotides match TRBD1. Germline trimming cut 5 bases from V and 0 bases from J; bases unmatched to any gene: 7. The CDR3 is made up of 15 amino acids. Germline V gene lookup returns CDR1 MNHEY and CDR2 SMNVEV (reference sequence). The chain's CDR3 is CASSRQGANSYEQYF. CDR3 nucleotides: TGTGCCAGCAGTCGACAGGGTGCGAACTCCTACGAGCAGTACTTC.

This chain uses TRBV5-1 with TRBJ2-7; D remains ambiguous. V lost 4 bases, J lost 0 bases, and 11 bases lay in between. This CDR3 has 14 amino acids. CDR1 is SGHRS, CDR2 YFSETQ, per germline. CDR3 protein: CASSEAGPSYEQYF. The DNA for the CDR3 is TGCGCCAGCAGCGAAGCCGGGCCCTCCTACGAGCAGTACTTC. The full variable domain, rest sourced from reference TRBV5-1 and TRBJ2-7, is KAGVTQTPRYLIKTRGQQVTLSCSPISGHRSVSWYQQTPGQGLQFLFEYFSETQRNKGNFPGRFSGRQFSNSRSEMNVSTLELGDSALYLCASSEAGPSYEQYFGPGTRLTVT.

V gene TRBV10-1 combines with J gene TRBJ1-5, with D tentatively TRBD1 (5 bases). The CDR3 spans 13 residues. Germline V CDR1 and CDR2: WNHNN, SYGVQD (reference sequence). Deletions cut 8 bases from V and 7 bases from J, with 15 bases between. CDR3 residues: CASPTWGKQPQHF. The CDR3 nucleotides read TGCGCCAGCCCGACTTGGGGGAAGCAGCCCCAGCATTTT.

This clonotype has at least ten counts. The genes are TRBV3-1 and TRBJ1-4; 7 nucleotides match TRBD1. V lost 4 bases to trimming and J lost 8 bases; unmatched junction nucleotides: 10. The germline gives CDR1 LGHDT, CDR2 YNNKEL (reference sequence). The CDR3 consists of 15 residues. CDR3 amino acids: CASSRRQGGFEKLFF. The CDR3 nucleotides are TGTGCCAGCAGCCGAAGACAGGGAGGATTCGAAAAACTGTTTTTT.

This clonotype was seen more than once but under ten times. The rearrangement uses TRBV29-1 and TRBJ2-3; 7 bases are shared with TRBD2. This CDR3 has 19 residues. Germline V gene lookup returns CDR1 SQVTM and CDR2 ANQGSEA. V shed 5 bases, J shed 3 bases, and the junction held 23 bases outside the gene matches. CDR3 nucleotides: TGCAGCGTTCGCGGGGGAATTCGGACCGCGGGAGTAGGGACAGATACGCAGTATTTT. Its translation is CSVRGGIRTAGVGTDTQYF.

This clonotype was counted ten times or more. Written as DNA, the CDR3 is TGTGCCAGCAGCCCTAGAACTAGCGGGAGGGGGAGCTCCTACAATGAGCAGTTCTTC. Protein: CASSPRTSGRGSSYNEQFF. This rearrangement joins TRBV7-2 to TRBJ2-1; 13 bases fit TRBD2. The CDR3 covers 19 residues. V dropped 5 bases and J dropped 0; count of bases not matched to a gene: 10. The V gene's germline CDR1 is SGHTA and CDR2 FQGNSA.

This clonotype was recorded a few times. This chain joins TRBV7-9 and TRBJ2-7; D not resolved. V was clipped by 8 bases and J by 3 bases, with 8 bases between them. CDR1 and CDR2 from the germline V gene are SEHNR and FQNEAQ (reference sequence). This CDR3 has 11 residues. CDR3 loop: CASGINYEQYF. The CDR3 nucleotides read TGTGCCAGCGGGATCAACTACGAGCAGTACTTC.

This clonotype was counted only a few times. The chain recombines TRBV24-1 with TRBJ2-7, with 16 bases lining up with TRBD2. This CDR3 comprises 18 residues. Unmatched junction bases numbered 7, after V lost 6 bases and J lost 0 bases. CDR1 and CDR2 from the germline V gene are KGHDR and SFDVKD. The CDR3 coding sequence is TGTGCCACCAGTCTCCGGGGACTAGCGGGAGGGTTCTCCTACGAGCAGTACTTC. It specifies CATSLRGLAGGFSYEQYF.

This clonotype was seen many times. This chain links TRBV10-3 with TRBJ1-1, with D perhaps matching TRBD1 (5 bases). V dropped 0 bases and J dropped 3 bases, with 11 bases sitting between them. From germline, CDR1 is ENHRY and CDR2 SYGVKD. The CDR3 covers 15 residues. The CDR3 coding sequence is TGTGCCATCAGTGAGTCGAGGGGAAGGGACACTGAAGCTTTCTTT. Residues: CAISESRGRDTEAFF.

This rearrangement joins TRBV7-3 to TRBJ2-2; no reliable D call. This CDR3 has 18 amino acids. The germline CDR1 and CDR2 sequences are SGHTA and FQGTGA. Between the trimmed V and J ends, which lost 3 bases and 2 bases, there was a span of 19 bases. In DNA form, the CDR3 reads TGTGCCAGCAGCTTCAGCCCAGGTCGTAGTAGAAACACCGGGGAGCTGTTTTTT. Translated, it gives CASSFSPGRSRNTGELFF. The entire variable domain, with the rest obtained from reference TRBV7-3 and TRBJ2-2, is as follows: GAGVSQTPSNKVTEKGKYVELRCDPISGHTALYWYRQSLGQGPEFLIYFQGTGAADDSGLPNDRFFAVRPEGSVSTLKIQRTERGDSAVYLCASSFSPGRSRNTGELFFGEGSRLTVL.

This clonotype has at least ten counts. The V call is TRBV29-1, the J call TRBJ1-1, with TRBD1 as a possible D gene (5 bases). Between the trimmed V and J ends, which lost 5 bases and 0 bases, there was a span of 10 bases. CDR3 length: 13 amino acids. The germline V gene encodes CDR1 SQVTM and CDR2 ANQGSEA. CDR3 nucleotide sequence: TGCAGCGTTCTCGGGGGGTTGAACACTGAAGCTTTCTTT. This gives the protein CSVLGGLNTEAFF.